This T cell receptor (beta chain) was profiled in a study of T-cell reconstitution after alpha-beta-depleted transplantation in children. Study-wide results and caveats: T-cell counts and diversity at one year following transplant were attributed mainly to newly produced T cells. Several hundred expanded graft clones reportedly supplied alpha-beta T cells about two months after transplant.

A library of TCRbeta sequences, prepared with unique molecular identifiers, was generated. MiXCR, run by TCRdb on the PCR reads, gives a single entry per CDR3 protein. The data hold 550,000 to 600,000 distinct CDR3 sequences, with under 30% observed a single time. CDR3 length equals 14 residues. The junction had 10 bases not matched to a gene; V was cut back by 6 bases and J by 9 bases. A note on this clonotype: Its specificity is unknown.

The sequenced sample was PBMCs, mostly from graft donor cells, obtained 360 days after TCRalphabeta/CD19-depleted stem cell transplant. The chain combines TRBV12-3 or TRBV12-4 with TRBJ2-1; the match to TRBD2 covers 8 bases. This receptor was identified in a boy in the first two years of life who had a stem cell transplant for acute myeloid leukemia, so the T cells may come from the graft donor. Here the CDR3 DNA reads TGTGCCAGCAGACTCCCCGCCCTAGCGGGTGAGCAGTTCTTC. It specifies CASRLPALAGEQFF.